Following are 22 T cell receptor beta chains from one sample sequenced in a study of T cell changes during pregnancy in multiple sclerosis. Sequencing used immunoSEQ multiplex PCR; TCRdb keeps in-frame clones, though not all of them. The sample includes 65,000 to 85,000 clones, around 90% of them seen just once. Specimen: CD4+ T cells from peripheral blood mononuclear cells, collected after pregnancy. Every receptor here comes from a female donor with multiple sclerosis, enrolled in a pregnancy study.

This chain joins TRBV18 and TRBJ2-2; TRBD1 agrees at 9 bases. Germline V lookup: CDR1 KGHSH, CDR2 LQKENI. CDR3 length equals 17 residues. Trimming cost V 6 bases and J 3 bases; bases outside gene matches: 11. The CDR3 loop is CASSRSQGAYDTGELFF. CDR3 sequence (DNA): TGTGCCAGCTCCCGCTCACAGGGGGCTTATGACACCGGGGAGCTGTTTTTT.

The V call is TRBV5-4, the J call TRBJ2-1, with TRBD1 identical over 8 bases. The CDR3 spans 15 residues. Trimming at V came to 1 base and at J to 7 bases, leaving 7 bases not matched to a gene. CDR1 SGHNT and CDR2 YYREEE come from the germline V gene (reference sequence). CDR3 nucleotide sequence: TGTGCCAGCAGCTTGTCCCGGACAGGGATGAATGAGCAGTTCTTC. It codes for CASSLSRTGMNEQFF. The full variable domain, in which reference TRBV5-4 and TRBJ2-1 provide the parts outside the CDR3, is ETGVTQSPTHLIKTRGQQVTLRCSSQSGHNTVSWYQQALGQGPQFIFQYYREEENGRGNFPPRFSGLQFPNYSSELNVNALELDDSALYLCASSLSRTGMNEQFFGPGTRLTVL.

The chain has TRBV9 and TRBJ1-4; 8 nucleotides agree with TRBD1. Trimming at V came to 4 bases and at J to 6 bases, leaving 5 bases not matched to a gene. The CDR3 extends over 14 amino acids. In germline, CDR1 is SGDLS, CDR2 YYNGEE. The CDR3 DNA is TGTGCCAGCAGCATTTCAGGGGGCGATGAAAAACTGTTTTTT. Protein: CASSISGGDEKLFF.

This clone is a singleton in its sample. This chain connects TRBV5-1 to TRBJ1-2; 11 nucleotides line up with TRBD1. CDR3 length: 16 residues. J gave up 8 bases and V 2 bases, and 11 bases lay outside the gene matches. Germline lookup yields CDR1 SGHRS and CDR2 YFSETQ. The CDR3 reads CASSFGTGTGGRGYTF. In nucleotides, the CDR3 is TGCGCCAGCAGCTTCGGAACCGGGACAGGGGGGAGGGGCTACACCTTC.

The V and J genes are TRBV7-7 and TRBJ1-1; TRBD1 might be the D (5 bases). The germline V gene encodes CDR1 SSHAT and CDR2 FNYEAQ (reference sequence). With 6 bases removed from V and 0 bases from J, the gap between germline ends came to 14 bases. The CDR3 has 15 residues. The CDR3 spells CASSPARQLNTEAFF. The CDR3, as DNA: TGTGCCAGCAGTCCAGCGCGACAGCTGAACACTGAAGCTTTCTTT.

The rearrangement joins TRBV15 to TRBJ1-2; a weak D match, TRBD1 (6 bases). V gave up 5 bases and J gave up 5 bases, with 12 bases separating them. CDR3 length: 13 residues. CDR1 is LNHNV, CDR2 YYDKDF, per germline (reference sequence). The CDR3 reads CATSEGQRYGYTF. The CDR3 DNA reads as TGTGCCACCAGCGAAGGACAGAGATATGGCTACACCTTC.

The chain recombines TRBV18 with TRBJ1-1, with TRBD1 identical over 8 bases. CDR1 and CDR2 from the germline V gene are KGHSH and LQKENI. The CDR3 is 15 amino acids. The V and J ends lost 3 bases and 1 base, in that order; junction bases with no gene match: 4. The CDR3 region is CASSPRDRQNTEAFF. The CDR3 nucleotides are TGTGCCAGCTCACCGAGGGACAGGCAGAACACTGAAGCTTTCTTT.

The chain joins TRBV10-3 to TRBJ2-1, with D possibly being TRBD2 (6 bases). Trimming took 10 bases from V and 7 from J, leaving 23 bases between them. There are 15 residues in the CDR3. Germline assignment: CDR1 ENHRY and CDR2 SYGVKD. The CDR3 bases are TGTGCCACCAGAACTAGCTCTCAAGGAGAGAATGAGCAGTTCTTC. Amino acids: CATRTSSQGENEQFF.

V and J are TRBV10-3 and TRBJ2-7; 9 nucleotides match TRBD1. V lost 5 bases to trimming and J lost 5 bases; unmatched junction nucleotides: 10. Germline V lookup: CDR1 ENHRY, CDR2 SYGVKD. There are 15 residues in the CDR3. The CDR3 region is CAISPRGTGIDEQYF. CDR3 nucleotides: TGTGCCATCAGTCCCAGGGGGACAGGGATCGACGAGCAGTACTTC.

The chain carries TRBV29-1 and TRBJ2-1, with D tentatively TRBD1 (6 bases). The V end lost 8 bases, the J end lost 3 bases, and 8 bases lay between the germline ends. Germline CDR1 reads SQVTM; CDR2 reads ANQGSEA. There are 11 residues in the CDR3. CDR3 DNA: TGCAGCTCAGGGGACTACAATGAGCAGTTCTTC. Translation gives CSSGDYNEQFF.

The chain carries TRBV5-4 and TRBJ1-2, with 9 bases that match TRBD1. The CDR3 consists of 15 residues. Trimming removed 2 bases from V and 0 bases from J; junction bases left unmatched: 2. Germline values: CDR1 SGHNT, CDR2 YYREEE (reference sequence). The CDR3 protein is CASSFGQGTNYGYTF. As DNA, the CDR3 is TGTGCCAGCAGCTTTGGACAGGGGACTAACTATGGCTACACCTTC. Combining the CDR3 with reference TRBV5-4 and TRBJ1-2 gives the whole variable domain ETGVTQSPTHLIKTRGQQVTLRCSSQSGHNTVSWYQQALGQGPQFIFQYYREEENGRGNFPPRFSGLQFPNYSSELNVNALELDDSALYLCASSFGQGTNYGYTFGSGTRLTVV.

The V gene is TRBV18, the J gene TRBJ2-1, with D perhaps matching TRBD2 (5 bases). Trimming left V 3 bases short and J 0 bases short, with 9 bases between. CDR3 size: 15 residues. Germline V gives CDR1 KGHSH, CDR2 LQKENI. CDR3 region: CASSPEGSSYNEQFF. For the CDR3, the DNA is TGTGCCAGCTCACCCGAAGGGAGCTCCTACAATGAGCAGTTCTTC.

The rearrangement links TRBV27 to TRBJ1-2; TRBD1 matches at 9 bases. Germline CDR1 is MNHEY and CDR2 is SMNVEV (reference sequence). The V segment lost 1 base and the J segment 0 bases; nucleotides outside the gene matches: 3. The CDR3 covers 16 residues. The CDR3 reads CASSLLGQGTNYGYTF. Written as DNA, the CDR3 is TGTGCCAGCAGTTTATTGGGACAGGGTACTAACTATGGCTACACCTTC.

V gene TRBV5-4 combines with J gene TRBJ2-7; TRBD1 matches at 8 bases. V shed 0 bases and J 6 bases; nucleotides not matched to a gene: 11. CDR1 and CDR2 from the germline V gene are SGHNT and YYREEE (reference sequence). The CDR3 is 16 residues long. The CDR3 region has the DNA TGTGCCAGCAGCTTGGTGAATGGACAGGGTTTCGGCGAGCAGTACTTC. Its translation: CASSLVNGQGFGEQYF.

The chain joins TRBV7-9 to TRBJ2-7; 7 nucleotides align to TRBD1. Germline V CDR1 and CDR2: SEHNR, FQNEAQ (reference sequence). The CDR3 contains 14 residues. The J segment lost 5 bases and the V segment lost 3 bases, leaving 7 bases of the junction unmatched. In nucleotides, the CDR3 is TGTGCCAGCAGCTTTCACACGGACAGGAACGAGCAGTACTTC. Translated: CASSFHTDRNEQYF.

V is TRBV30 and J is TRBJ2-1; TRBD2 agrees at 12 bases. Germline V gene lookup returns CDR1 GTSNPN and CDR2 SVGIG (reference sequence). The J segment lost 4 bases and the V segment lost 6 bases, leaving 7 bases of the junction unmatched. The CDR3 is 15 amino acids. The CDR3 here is CACIHLAGGYNEQFF. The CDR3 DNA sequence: TGTGCCTGTATACATCTAGCGGGAGGGTACAATGAGCAGTTCTTC.

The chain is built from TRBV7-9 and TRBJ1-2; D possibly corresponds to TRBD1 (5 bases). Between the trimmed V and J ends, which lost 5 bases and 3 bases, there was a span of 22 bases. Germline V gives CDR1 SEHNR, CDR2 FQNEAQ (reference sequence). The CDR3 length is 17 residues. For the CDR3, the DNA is TGTGCCAGCAGCGTCTGGCGGGGGATGGACGGGGACTATGGCTACACCTTC. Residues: CASSVWRGMDGDYGYTF.

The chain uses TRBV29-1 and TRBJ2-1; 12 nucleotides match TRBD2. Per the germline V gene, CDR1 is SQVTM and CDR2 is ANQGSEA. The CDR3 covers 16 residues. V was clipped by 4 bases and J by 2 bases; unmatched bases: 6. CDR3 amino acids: CSVGETSGRTYNEQFF. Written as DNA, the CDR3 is TGCAGCGTTGGAGAAACTAGCGGGAGGACCTACAATGAGCAGTTCTTC.

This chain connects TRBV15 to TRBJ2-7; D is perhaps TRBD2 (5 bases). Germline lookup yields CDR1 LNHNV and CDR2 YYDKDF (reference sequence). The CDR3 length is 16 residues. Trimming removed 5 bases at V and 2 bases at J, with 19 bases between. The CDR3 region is CATSDPRRTPTYEQYF. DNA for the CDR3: TGTGCCACCAGCGACCCCCGCAGGACTCCCACCTACGAGCAGTACTTC.

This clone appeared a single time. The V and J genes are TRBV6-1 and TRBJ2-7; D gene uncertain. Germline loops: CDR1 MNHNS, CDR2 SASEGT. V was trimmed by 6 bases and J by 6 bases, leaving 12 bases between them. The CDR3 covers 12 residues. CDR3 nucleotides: TGTGCCAGCAGGCTACCTAGTACCGAGCAGTACTTC. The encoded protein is CASRLPSTEQYF.

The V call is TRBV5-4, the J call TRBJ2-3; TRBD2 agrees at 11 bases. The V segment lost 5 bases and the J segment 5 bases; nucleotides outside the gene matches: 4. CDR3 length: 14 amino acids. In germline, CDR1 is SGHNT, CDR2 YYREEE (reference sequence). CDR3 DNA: TGTGCCAGCAGTCGTGGACTAGCGGGAGATACGCAGTATTTT. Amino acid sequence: CASSRGLAGDTQYF.

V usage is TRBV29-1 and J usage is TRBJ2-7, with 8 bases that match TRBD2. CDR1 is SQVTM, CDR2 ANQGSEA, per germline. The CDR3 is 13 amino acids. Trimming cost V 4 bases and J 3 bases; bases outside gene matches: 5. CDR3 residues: CSVAQAGGYEQYF. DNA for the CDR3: TGCAGCGTTGCTCAGGCGGGGGGCTACGAGCAGTACTTC.